This TCR beta chain derives from a study of blood T cell repertoires in COVID-19. Seattle-derived patients entered the study during active infection and were followed longitudinally. Per the original methods: Cell counts per sample came from amplifying reference gene primers. Profiling relied on immunoSEQ multiplex PCR, and the TCRdb table lists in-frame clones only, not all of them. V and J calls and clone size are as listed in that table; D and trimming were resolved from the DNA. The table lists about 280,000 clones, nearly 90% of them singletons. Germline CDR1 is SGHNT and CDR2 is YYREEE (reference sequence). The CDR3 covers 16 residues. Trimming cost V 4 bases and J 0 bases; bases outside gene matches: 6.

This sequence was found in a woman aged 25 to 45 with COVID-19, enrolled during active disease. V usage is TRBV5-4 and J usage is TRBJ1-1; 10 bases are a match to TRBD1. Source material: peripheral blood. CDR3 in DNA: TGTGCCAGCAGCAGGGGGACAGGGGAGGTGAACACTGAAGCTTTCTTT. This sequence encodes CASSRGTGEVNTEAFF.